Each of the 9 T cell receptor beta chains below was sequenced from the same sample in a study of vaccination and CD4 T cells after COVID-19. Oncomine TCR Beta short-read sequencing was applied to DNA from cultured CD4+ T cells. Via MiXCR, TCRdb re-called the PCR reads, giving one row per CDR3 protein. The sample has 7,500 to 8,500 distinct CDR3 sequences, about 56% seen once; the top ten hold 35% to 40%. These receptors' antigens are unknown. Documented treatment: roughly ten-day PBMC culture with coronavirus spike peptide pools or control peptides (ViraFEST assay). The sequenced sample was CD4+ T cells from blood, cultured in vitro. The origin of the receptors is a human donor who had recovered from COVID-19.

In this sample, this clonotype turned up a few times. The chain couples TRBV21-1 to TRBJ2-2; whether TRBD2, the table's D call, matches the DNA was not checked. TRBV21-1 is designated a pseudogene. The CDR3 loop spans 16 amino acids. DNA for the CDR3: TGTGCCAGCAGCAAAGGGGAGGGGCAGAACACCGGGGAGCTGTTTTTT. This gives the protein CASSKGEGQNTGELFF.

This clonotype was observed a handful of times. The chain recombines TRBV20-1 with TRBJ1-2; D ambiguous. Deletions cut 0 bases from V and 1 base from J, with 6 bases between. This CDR3 spans 13 amino acids. The germline CDR1 and CDR2 sequences are DFQATT and SNEGSKA (reference sequence). The CDR3 DNA is TGCAGTGCTAGAGATCAAAGTAACTATGGCTACACCTTC. It encodes CSARDQSNYGYTF.

The V gene is TRBV20-1, the J gene TRBJ1-2; perhaps TRBD1 as D (5 bases). Trimming removed 3 bases at V and 5 bases at J, with 10 bases between. Germline V gene lookup returns CDR1 DFQATT and CDR2 SNEGSKA (reference sequence). The CDR3 length is 12 residues. The CDR3 bases are TGCAGTGCTAGCGGGACGGAGTATGGCTACACCTTC. This sequence encodes CSASGTEYGYTF.

The V call is TRBV7-2, the J call TRBJ2-1; D not resolved. The CDR3 sequence is 13 residues long. The V gene's germline CDR1 is SGHTA and CDR2 FQGNSA. V lost 1 base and J 5 bases, leaving 6 bases between the germline ends. The CDR3 here is CASSLGVNNEQFF. CDR3 nucleotides: TGTGCCAGCAGCTTAGGGGTAAACAATGAGCAGTTCTTC.

The chain is built from TRBV10-1 and TRBJ2-7; 7 bases are shared with TRBD1. In germline, CDR1 is WNHNN, CDR2 SYGVQD (reference sequence). V dropped 3 bases and J dropped 0; count of bases not matched to a gene: 5. The CDR3 covers 15 residues. CDR3 nucleotide sequence: TGCGCCAGCAGTGACGATTGGGACAGCTCCTACGAGCAGTACTTC. This codes for CASSDDWDSSYEQYF.

This clonotype is deemed medium-sized. CDR3 amino acids: CATSDMGGIPGNTIYF. The CDR3 DNA sequence: TGTGCCACCAGTGATATGGGGGGCATCCCTGGAAACACCATATATTTT. J is TRBJ1-3 and V is TRBV24-1; the D gene is possibly TRBD1 (6 bases). V was trimmed by 3 bases and J by 2 bases, leaving 13 bases between them. Germline lookup yields CDR1 KGHDR and CDR2 SFDVKD. This CDR3 is 16 amino acids long.

This sequence joins TRBV19 and TRBJ2-1; D may correspond to TRBD1 or TRBD2 (5 bases each). V lost 1 base and J 8 bases, leaving 9 bases between the germline ends. Germline V CDR1 and CDR2: LNHDA, SQIVND (reference sequence). The CDR3 contains 13 residues. CDR3 amino acids: CASSIALGDEQFF. The CDR3 coding sequence is TGTGCCAGTAGTATAGCCCTGGGGGATGAGCAGTTCTTC.

V and J are TRBV6-2 or TRBV6-3 and TRBJ1-1, with D perhaps TRBD1 (5 bases). Germline lookup yields CDR1 MNHEY and CDR2 SVGEGT. The V end lost 0 bases, the J end lost 4 bases, and 12 bases lay between the germline ends. The CDR3 totals 15 residues. The CDR3 DNA is TGTGCCAGCAGTTACTCGAGGCAGGGTAGCACTGAAGCTTTCTTT. Its translation: CASSYSRQGSTEAFF.

The J gene is TRBJ2-1, the V gene TRBV2; 7 nucleotides agree with TRBD2. The CDR3 length is 14 residues. Germline trimming cut 5 bases from V and 5 bases from J; bases unmatched to any gene: 6. The germline V gene has CDR1 SNHLY and CDR2 FYNNEI. In nucleotides, the CDR3 is TGTGCCAGCAGTCTACGACTAGCTGACAATGAGCAGTTCTTC. Translated, it gives CASSLRLADNEQFF.